The entry that follows covers one TCR beta chain sequence. What it binds is not known. This sample is part of a study of blood T cells in healthy people across ages. Study-wide findings and caveats: Unsorted PBMCs ruled out conclusive naive versus antigen-experienced comparison.

Primers used in a second PCR of about 7 to 12 cycles were a sample-barcoded 5' primer and a J-beta primer mix. TCRdb used MiXCR to reprocess the 5' RACE reads, holding one entry per CDR3 protein. The repertoire holds 790,000 or so distinct CDR3 sequences, with roughly 50% as singletons. The clonotype originates from a man in his forties in good health. The sequenced sample was blood.

The CDR3 bases are TGTGCCAGCAGCTTATCCGGGGGATTCAATGAGCAGTACTTC. This gives the protein CASSLSGGFNEQYF. V gene TRBV7-2 combines with J gene TRBJ2-7; D is possibly TRBD2 (6 bases). The V gene's germline CDR1 is SGHTA and CDR2 FQGNSA. The CDR3 runs 14 residues. Trimming cost V 2 bases and J 7 bases, with 15 bases left between them. The entire variable domain, with the rest obtained from reference TRBV7-2 and TRBJ2-7, is as follows: GAGVSQSPSNKVTEKGKDVELRCDPISGHTALYWYRQSLGQGLEFLIYFQGNSAPDKSGLPSDRFSAERTGGSVSTLTIQRTQQEDSAVYLCASSLSGGFNEQYFGPGTRLTVT.